Many counts were recorded for the clone carrying this T cell receptor (beta chain). Its antigen is as yet unknown. Germline-derived CDR1 and CDR2 are SEHNR and FQNEAQ (reference sequence). The CDR3 runs to 16 residues. The junction had 10 bases not matched to a gene; V was cut back by 1 base and J by 9 bases. This record comes from a study of T-cell memory formation after mild COVID-19. About the study: Clustering of TCRs was largely donor specific. The study, taken as a whole, reports: SARS-CoV-2 specificity of second-wave clones peaking day 37 was unconfirmed.

TCR alpha and TCR beta cDNA libraries with sample barcodes and UMIs came from 5'RACE using constant-segment primers. TCRdb ran MiXCR on the 5' RACE reads and lists one entry per CDR3 protein. The sample has about half a million distinct CDR3 sequences; approximately 18% are singletons. Sequencing input: PBMCs or a T cell subset sorted from them (not recorded which). The TCR comes from an adult woman who had mild COVID-19 (a few samples of this study predate the infection). Cell type and time point are not known. The J gene is TRBJ2-4, the V gene TRBV7-9, with 9 positions matching TRBD2. This chain's CDR3 is CASSLDPGTSIPIQYF. The CDR3 region has the DNA TGTGCCAGCAGCTTAGACCCCGGGACTAGCATTCCCATTCAGTACTTC.